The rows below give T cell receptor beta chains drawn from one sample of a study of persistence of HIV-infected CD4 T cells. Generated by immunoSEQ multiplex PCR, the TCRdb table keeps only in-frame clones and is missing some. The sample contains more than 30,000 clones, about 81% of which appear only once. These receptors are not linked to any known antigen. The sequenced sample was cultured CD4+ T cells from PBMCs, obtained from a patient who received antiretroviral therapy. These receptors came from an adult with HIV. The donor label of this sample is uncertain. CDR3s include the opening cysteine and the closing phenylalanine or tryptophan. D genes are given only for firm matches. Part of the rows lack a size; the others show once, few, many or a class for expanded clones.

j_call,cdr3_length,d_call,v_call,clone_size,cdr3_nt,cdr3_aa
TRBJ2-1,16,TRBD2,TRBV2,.,TGTGCCAGCAGTTCGACTAGCGGGGGCTCCTACAATGAGCAGTTCTTC,CASSSTSGGSYNEQFF
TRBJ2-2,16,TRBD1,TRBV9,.,TGTGCCAGCAGCGTAGAGGGCAGGGGGCGCACCGGGGAGCTGTTTTTT,CASSVEGRGRTGELFF
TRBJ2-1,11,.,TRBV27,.,TGTGCCAGCAGCCAGGGGTATGAGCAGTTCTTC,CASSQGYEQFF
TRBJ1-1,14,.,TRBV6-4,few,TGTGCCAGCAGTGATTCCTCCCTGGGTAGTGAAGCTTTCTTT,CASSDSSLGSEAFF
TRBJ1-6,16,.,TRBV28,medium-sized,TGTGCCAGCAGCCCCCCCGGACCCGGATCTAATTCACCCCTCCACTTT,CASSPPGPGSNSPLHF
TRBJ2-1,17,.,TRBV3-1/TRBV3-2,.,TGTGCCAGCAGCCCTTACCCGACAGGACTCTCCTACAATGAGCAGTTCTTC,CASSPYPTGLSYNEQFF
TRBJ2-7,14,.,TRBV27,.,TGTGCCAGCAGTTATACCGGGCCCTCCTACGAGCAGTACTTC,CASSYTGPSYEQYF
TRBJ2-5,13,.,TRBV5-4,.,TGTGCCAGCAGTTTCCTCGCGGAAGAGACCCAGTACTTC,CASSFLAEETQYF
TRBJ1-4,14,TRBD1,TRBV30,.,TGTGCCTGGAGGCAGGGACAGTATAATGAAAAACTGTTTTTT,CAWRQGQYNEKLFF
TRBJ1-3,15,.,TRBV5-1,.,TGCGCCAGCAGCTTAAAAAACGAACCTGGAAACACCATATATTTT,CASSLKNEPGNTIYF
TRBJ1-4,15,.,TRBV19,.,TGTGCCAGTAGTTCCTCGGACAGCCTACATGAAAAACTGTTTTTT,CASSSSDSLHEKLFF
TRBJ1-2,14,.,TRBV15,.,TGTGCCACCAGCAGAGATGGGGCAGCGCATGGCTACACCTTC,CATSRDGAAHGYTF
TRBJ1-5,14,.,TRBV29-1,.,TGCAGCGTCGCGGGTACAGGGATGGATCAGCCCCAGCATTTT,CSVAGTGMDQPQHF
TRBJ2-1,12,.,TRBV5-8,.,TGTGCCAGCAGCTTTGGGTACAATGAGCAGTTCTTC,CASSFGYNEQFF
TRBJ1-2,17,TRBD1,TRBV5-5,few,TGTGCCAGCAGCTGGTTGGGGACAGCGGGGGCGGGAAATGGCTACACCTTC,CASSWLGTAGAGNGYTF
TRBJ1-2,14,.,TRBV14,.,TGTGCCAGCAGCCAAGAACAGGGATTCGGTGGCTACACCTTC,CASSQEQGFGGYTF
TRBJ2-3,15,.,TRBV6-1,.,TGTGCCAGCAGTGAAATGTGGGGACGCACAGATACGCAGTATTTT,CASSEMWGRTDTQYF
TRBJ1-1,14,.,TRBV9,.,TGTGCCAGCAGCCCCCTCGGGAGACGGCCTGAAGCTTTCTTT,CASSPLGRRPEAFF
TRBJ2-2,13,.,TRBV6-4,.,TGTGCCAGCCGCGAGACTGCGGCCGGGGAGCTGTTTTTT,CASRETAAGELFF
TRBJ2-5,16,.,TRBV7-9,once,TGTGCCAGCAGCTTAAGTACCGCACAGGGCCGAGAGACCCAGTACTTC,CASSLSTAQGRETQYF
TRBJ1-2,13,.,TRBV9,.,TGTGCCAGCAGCGTAGATATGGATTATGGCTACACCTTC,CASSVDMDYGYTF
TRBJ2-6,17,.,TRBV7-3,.,TGTGCCAGCAGTTCTATAGGACAGTCCTCCGGGGCCAACGTCCTGACTTTC,CASSSIGQSSGANVLTF
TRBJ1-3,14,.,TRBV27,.,TGTGCCAGTAGGCCCCTCGGATCCGGAAACACCATATATTTT,CASRPLGSGNTIYF
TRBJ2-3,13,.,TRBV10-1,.,TGCGCCAGCAGTCGCACAGGGACAGATACGCAGTATTTT,CASSRTGTDTQYF
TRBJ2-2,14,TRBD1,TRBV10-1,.,TGCGCCAGCAGCGTCGACAGGGTCACCGGGGAGCTGTTTTTT,CASSVDRVTGELFF
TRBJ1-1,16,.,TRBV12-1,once,TGTGCCAGCAGCCCTCAGGGGGCCGAGTTGAACACTGAAGCTTTCTTT,CASSPQGAELNTEAFF
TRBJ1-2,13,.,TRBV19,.,TGTGCCAGTATTCAGGACGGGATGGCGGGGTACACCTTC,CASIQDGMAGYTF
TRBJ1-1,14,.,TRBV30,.,TGTGCCTGGAGTATTGCGGGGTCATCGGGAAAAGCTTTCTTT,CAWSIAGSSGKAFF
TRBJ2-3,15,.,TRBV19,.,TGTGCCAGTAGTAGAGGAGGGGGGGGCACAGATACGCAGTATTTT,CASSRGGGGTDTQYF